This T cell receptor (beta chain) was documented in a study of response to subunit inactivated influenza vaccine. In TCRdb, the RT-PCR reads were re-called with MiXCR into one record per CDR3 protein. The sample holds more than 550,000 distinct CDR3 sequences; around 10% are singletons and the top ten take roughly 9.6%. CDR3 length: 14 amino acids. The V and J ends lost 7 bases and 9 bases respectively, with 20 bases between them. Germline V gives CDR1 SGHTA, CDR2 FQGNSA. The same sample was also used in a study of T cells expressing NK-cell markers. That publication notes: In generating TCR beta cDNA, 5'RACE template switching with UMIs was used. Obtained from sorted CD3+CD56+NKG2C+, CD3+CD56+NKG2C- and CD3+CD56-NKG2C+ T cells were the TCR beta repertoires. Seven HCMV-seropositive donors and one seronegative donor made up the eight sequenced donors.

The chain recombines TRBV7-2 with TRBJ2-3; possibly TRBD2 for D (5 bases). The starting material was PBMCs from blood, obtained on the day of vaccination. The receptor's source is a man between 45 and 60 years old who received an inactivated influenza vaccine. The CDR3 DNA reads as TGTGCCAGCATCTTCGAAAACAGAGGAGGAACGCAGTATTTT. Residues: CASIFENRGGTQYF.